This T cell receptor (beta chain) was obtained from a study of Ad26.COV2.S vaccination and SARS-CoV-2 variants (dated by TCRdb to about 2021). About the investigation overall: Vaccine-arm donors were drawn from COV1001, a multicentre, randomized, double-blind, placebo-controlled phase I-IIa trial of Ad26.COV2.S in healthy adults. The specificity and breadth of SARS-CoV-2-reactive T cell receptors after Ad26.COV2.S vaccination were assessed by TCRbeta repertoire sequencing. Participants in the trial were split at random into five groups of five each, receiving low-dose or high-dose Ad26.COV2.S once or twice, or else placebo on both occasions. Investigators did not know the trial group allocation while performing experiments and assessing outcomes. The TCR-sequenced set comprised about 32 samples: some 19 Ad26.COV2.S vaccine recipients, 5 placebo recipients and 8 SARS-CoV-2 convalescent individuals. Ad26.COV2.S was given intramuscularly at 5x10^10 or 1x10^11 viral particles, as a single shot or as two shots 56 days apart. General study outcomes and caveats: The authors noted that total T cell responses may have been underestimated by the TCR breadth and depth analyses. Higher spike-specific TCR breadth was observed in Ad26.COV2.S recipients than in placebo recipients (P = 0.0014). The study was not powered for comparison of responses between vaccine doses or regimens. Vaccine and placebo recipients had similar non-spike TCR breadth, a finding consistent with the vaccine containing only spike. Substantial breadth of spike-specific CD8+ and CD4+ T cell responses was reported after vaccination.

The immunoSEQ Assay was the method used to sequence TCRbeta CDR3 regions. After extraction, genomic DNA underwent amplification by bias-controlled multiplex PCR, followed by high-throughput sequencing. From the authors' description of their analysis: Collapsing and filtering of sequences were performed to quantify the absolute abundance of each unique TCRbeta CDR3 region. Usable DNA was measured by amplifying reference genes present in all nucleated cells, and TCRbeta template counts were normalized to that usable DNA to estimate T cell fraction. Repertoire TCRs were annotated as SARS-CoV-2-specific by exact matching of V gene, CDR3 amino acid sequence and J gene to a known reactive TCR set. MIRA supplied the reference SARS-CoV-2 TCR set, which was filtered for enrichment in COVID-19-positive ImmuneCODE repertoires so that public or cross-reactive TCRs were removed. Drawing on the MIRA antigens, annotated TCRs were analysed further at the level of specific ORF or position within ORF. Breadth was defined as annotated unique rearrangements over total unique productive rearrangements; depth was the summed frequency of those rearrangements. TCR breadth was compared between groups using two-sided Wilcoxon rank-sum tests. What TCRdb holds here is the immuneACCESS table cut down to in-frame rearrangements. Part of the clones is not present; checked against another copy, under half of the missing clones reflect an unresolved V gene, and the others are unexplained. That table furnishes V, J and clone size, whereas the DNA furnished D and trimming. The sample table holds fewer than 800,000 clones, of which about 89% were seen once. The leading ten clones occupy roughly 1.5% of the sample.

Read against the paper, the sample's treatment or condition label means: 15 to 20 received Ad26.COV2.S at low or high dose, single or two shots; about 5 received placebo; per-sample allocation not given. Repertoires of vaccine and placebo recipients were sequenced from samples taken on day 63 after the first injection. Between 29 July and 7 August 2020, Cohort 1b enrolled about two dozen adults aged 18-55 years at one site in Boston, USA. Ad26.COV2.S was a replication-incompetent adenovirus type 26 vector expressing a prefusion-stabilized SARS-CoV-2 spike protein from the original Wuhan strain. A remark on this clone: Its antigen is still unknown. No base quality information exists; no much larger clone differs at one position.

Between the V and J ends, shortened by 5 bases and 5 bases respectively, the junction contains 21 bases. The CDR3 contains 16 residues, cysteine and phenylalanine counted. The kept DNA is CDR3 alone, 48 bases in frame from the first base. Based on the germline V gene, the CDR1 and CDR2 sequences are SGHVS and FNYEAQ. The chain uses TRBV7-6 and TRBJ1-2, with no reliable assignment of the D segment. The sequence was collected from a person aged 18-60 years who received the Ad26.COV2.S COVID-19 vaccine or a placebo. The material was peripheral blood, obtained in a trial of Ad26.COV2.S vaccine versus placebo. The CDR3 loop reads CASSSLDTLPSYGYTF. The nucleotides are TGTGCCAGCAGCAGCTTAGACACCTTACCTTCTTATGGCTACACCTTC.